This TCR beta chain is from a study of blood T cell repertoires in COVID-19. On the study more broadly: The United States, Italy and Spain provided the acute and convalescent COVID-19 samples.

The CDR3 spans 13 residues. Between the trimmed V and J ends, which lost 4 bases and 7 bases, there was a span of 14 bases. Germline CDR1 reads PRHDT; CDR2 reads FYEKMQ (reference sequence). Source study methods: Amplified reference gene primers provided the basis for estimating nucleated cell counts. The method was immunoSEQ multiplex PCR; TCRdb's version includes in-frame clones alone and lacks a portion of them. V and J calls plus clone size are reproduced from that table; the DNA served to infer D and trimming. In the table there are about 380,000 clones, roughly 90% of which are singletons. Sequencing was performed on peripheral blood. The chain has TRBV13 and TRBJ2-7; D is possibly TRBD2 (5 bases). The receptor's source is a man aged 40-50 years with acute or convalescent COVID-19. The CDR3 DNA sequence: TGTGCCAGCAGCTGGGCGTCTGAGGGTGAGCAGTACTTC. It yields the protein CASSWASEGEQYF.